This is a list of T cell receptor beta chains from one sample in a study of blood T cell repertoires in COVID-19. Sequencing was performed with immunoSEQ multiplex PCR; in TCRdb, only in-frame clones are kept and a portion is missing. The table records roughly 200,000 clones, roughly 84% of them present only once. The sequenced sample consisted of peripheral blood. The source is a woman of 80 years or more with acute or convalescent COVID-19. Both conserved end residues are part of each CDR3. A D gene is named only where the DNA matches it firmly. Clone size is not always given. Where it is, it says once, few, many or a class for expanded clones.

CDR3	DNA	size	J	D	V
CASSRLVEVNIQYF	TGTGCCAGCAGTAGACTAGTTGAAGTAAACATTCAGTACTTC	once	TRBJ2-4	-	TRBV7-9
CAWSGTGPGYEQYF	TGTGCCTGGAGTGGGACAGGGCCGGGGTACGAGCAGTACTTC	-	TRBJ2-7	TRBD1	TRBV30
CASSFGRTYNEQFF	TGCGCCAGCAGCTTTGGGAGGACGTACAATGAGCAGTTCTTC	-	TRBJ2-1	-	TRBV5-1
CASSLAGGGGTNEKLFF	TGCGCCAGCAGCTTGGCGGGGGGCGGAGGAACTAATGAAAAACTGTTTTTT	once	TRBJ1-4	-	TRBV5-1
CASSSRLAGVETQYF	TGTGCCAGCAGCTCAAGACTAGCGGGAGTTGAGACCCAGTACTTC	-	TRBJ2-5	TRBD2	TRBV7-2
CASSGGIPEQFF	TGCGCCAGCAGTGGAGGCATTCCTGAGCAGTTCTTC	-	TRBJ2-1	-	TRBV10-2
CASRQSTDTQYF	TGTGCCAGCAGGCAGAGCACAGATACGCAGTATTTT	-	TRBJ2-3	-	TRBV6-5
CASSLGTGDYGYTF	TGTGCCAGCAGCTTGGGGACAGGGGACTATGGCTACACCTTC	-	TRBJ1-2	TRBD1	TRBV5-6
CASSQGGTGGTSWGYTF	TGCGCCAGCAGCCAAGGCGGGACAGGGGGTACGTCGTGGGGCTACACCTTC	-	TRBJ1-2	TRBD1	TRBV4-3
CASSVSNYGYTF	TGTGCCAGCAGTGTATCTAACTATGGCTACACCTTC	-	TRBJ1-2	-	TRBV6-6
CASSPNPLRGGSEKLFF	TGTGCCAGCTCTCCCAACCCTCTTAGGGGAGGCAGTGAAAAACTGTTTTTT	-	TRBJ1-4	-	TRBV18
CASSTQQGMGETQYF	TGCGCCAGCAGCACCCAACAGGGGATGGGCGAGACCCAGTACTTC	-	TRBJ2-5	TRBD1	TRBV5-1
CASSLYEGTDTQYF	TGCGCCAGCAGCTTGTACGAGGGCACAGATACGCAGTATTTT	-	TRBJ2-3	-	TRBV5-1
CASSYGQGVYEQYF	TGTGCCAGCAGTTACGGGCAGGGGGTATACGAGCAGTACTTC	-	TRBJ2-7	TRBD1	TRBV6-2/TRBV6-3
CASSIAGQLHQPQHF	TGTGCCAGTAGTATTGCAGGACAGCTTCATCAGCCCCAGCATTTT	-	TRBJ1-5	-	TRBV19
CASSALSVLSGELFF	TGTGCCAGCAGCGCCCTCTCTGTCCTCTCCGGGGAGCTGTTTTTT	-	TRBJ2-2	-	TRBV9
CASSQDHGDSLYGYTF	TGCGCCAGCAGCCAAGATCACGGGGACAGCCTCTATGGCTACACCTTC	-	TRBJ1-2	TRBD1	TRBV4-1
CASSQERAGTSYEQYF	TGCGCCAGCAGCCAAGAGAGGGCGGGGACCTCCTACGAGCAGTACTTC	-	TRBJ2-7	-	TRBV4-1
CATRLAGVSFSQNEQFF	TGTGCCACCAGACTAGCGGGAGTCTCATTTTCTCAAAATGAGCAGTTCTTC	-	TRBJ2-1	TRBD2	TRBV19
CASSGGLAGGGEQFF	TGCGCCAGCAGCGGGGGACTAGCGGGAGGAGGTGAGCAGTTCTTC	once	TRBJ2-1	TRBD2	TRBV5-1
CASSRRGVEVYEQYF	TGTGCCAGCAGCCGTCGGGGTGTGGAAGTCTACGAGCAGTACTTC	-	TRBJ2-7	-	TRBV6-5
CASSAGQGAYNEQFF	TGTGCCAGCAGTGCGGGACAGGGTGCCTACAATGAGCAGTTCTTC	-	TRBJ2-1	TRBD1	TRBV25-1
CASSSGQGLNEQFF	TGCGCCAGCAGCTCTGGACAGGGGTTAAATGAGCAGTTCTTC	-	TRBJ2-1	TRBD1	TRBV5-1
CASSYWAGERGGYTF	TGTGCCAGCAGTTATTGGGCAGGGGAGCGCGGTGGCTACACCTTC	-	TRBJ1-2	-	TRBV6-5
CASSPLLAGAVEQYF	TGTGCCAGCTCACCACTCCTAGCGGGAGCGGTCGAGCAGTACTTC	-	TRBJ2-7	TRBD2	TRBV18
CAWVPGANEKLFF	TGTGCCTGGGTACCAGGGGCTAATGAAAAACTGTTTTTT	-	TRBJ1-4	-	TRBV30
CSLRDRAMTEKLFF	TGCAGCTTACGGGACAGGGCAATGACTGAAAAACTGTTTTTT	-	TRBJ1-4	TRBD1	TRBV29-1
CASSASTGWGQPQHF	TGTGCCAGCAGCGCCTCAACAGGGTGGGGTCAGCCCCAGCATTTT	-	TRBJ1-5	-	TRBV9
CASSEIRVGYSNQPQHF	TGTGCCAGCAGTGAAATCAGGGTCGGGTATAGCAATCAGCCCCAGCATTTT	-	TRBJ1-5	-	TRBV2
CASSFSMRGTPYEQYF	TGTGCCAGCAGCTTTTCTATGAGGGGGACCCCCTACGAGCAGTACTTC	-	TRBJ2-7	-	TRBV11-2
CASSSFSGGSYNEQFF	TGTGCCAGCAGTTCTTTCAGCGGGGGCTCCTACAATGAGCAGTTCTTC	-	TRBJ2-1	TRBD2	TRBV27
CASSLGRGGEAFF	TGTGCCAGCAGCTTAGGAAGGGGGGGTGAAGCTTTCTTT	-	TRBJ1-1	-	TRBV7-8
CASSLGIGPGYEQYF	TGTGCCAGCAGCTTAGGGATTGGGCCAGGTTACGAGCAGTACTTC	-	TRBJ2-7	-	TRBV11-2
CASKDRDNYGYTF	TGTGCCAGTAAGGACAGGGATAACTATGGCTACACCTTC	-	TRBJ1-2	TRBD1	TRBV19
CAWAGASEAFF	TGTGCCTGGGCAGGGGCGTCTGAAGCTTTCTTT	once	TRBJ1-1	-	TRBV30
CASSFFGFNQPQHF	TGTGCCAGCAGCTTCTTCGGTTTCAATCAGCCCCAGCATTTT	-	TRBJ1-5	-	TRBV7-2
CASSLDPTANEKLFF	TGCGCCAGCAGCTTGGACCCAACAGCTAATGAAAAACTGTTTTTT	-	TRBJ1-4	-	TRBV5-1
CASQTPPGRGYYNEQFF	TGTGCCAGCCAAACGCCGCCGGGGAGAGGTTACTACAATGAGCAGTTCTTC	-	TRBJ2-1	-	TRBV2
CASSGRTGDQPQHF	TGTGCCAGCAGCGGACGGACAGGGGACCAGCCCCAGCATTTT	-	TRBJ1-5	TRBD1	TRBV5-8
CASSYSGGYQPQHF	TGTGCCAGCAGTTACTCGGGGGGGTATCAGCCCCAGCATTTT	-	TRBJ1-5	-	TRBV6-2/TRBV6-3
CSVPPDQHSRLAYTGELFF	TGCAGCGTCCCACCCGATCAACACTCGAGACTAGCATACACCGGGGAGCTGTTTTTT	-	TRBJ2-2	TRBD2	TRBV29-1
CASSQFRGSEAFF	TGTGCCAGCAGCCAATTCAGGGGCTCTGAAGCTTTCTTT	-	TRBJ1-1	-	TRBV14
CASSITVQREKLFF	TGTGCCAGTAGTATAACTGTCCAAAGAGAAAAACTGTTTTTT	-	TRBJ1-4	-	TRBV19
CASSGYRVSTDTQYF	TGTGCCAGCAGCGGGTACAGGGTCAGCACAGATACGCAGTATTTT	-	TRBJ2-3	-	TRBV5-6
CASSRDTYSGNTIYF	TGTGCCAGCAGCCGAGACACGTACTCTGGAAACACCATATATTTT	-	TRBJ1-3	-	TRBV9
CASSYHRTGNTIYF	TGTGCCAGTAGTTATCACAGGACTGGAAACACCATATATTTT	-	TRBJ1-3	-	TRBV19
CASSLSGKWGNQPQHF	TGTGCCAGCAGCTTATCGGGGAAATGGGGCAATCAGCCCCAGCATTTT	-	TRBJ1-5	-	TRBV7-8
CASRRTGPYYEQYF	TGTGCCAGCAGAAGGACAGGCCCATACTACGAGCAGTACTTC	-	TRBJ2-7	TRBD1	TRBV3-1/TRBV3-2
CAISDRGIQPQHF	TGTGCCATCAGTGATAGGGGTATTCAGCCCCAGCATTTT	-	TRBJ1-5	-	TRBV10-3
CASSLVWAGEQPQHF	TGTGCCAGCAGCTTAGTATGGGCAGGGGAACAGCCCCAGCATTTT	-	TRBJ1-5	-	TRBV7-2
CASSIDIGTGNQPQHF	TGTGCCAGTAGTATAGATATTGGGACAGGGAATCAGCCCCAGCATTTT	-	TRBJ1-5	TRBD1	TRBV19
CAIRGTALSTEAFF	TGTGCCATCAGGGGGACAGCTTTATCCACTGAAGCTTTCTTT	once	TRBJ1-1	TRBD1	TRBV10-3
CASSSSGRTGDEQFF	TGCGCCAGCAGTTCGAGCGGGAGAACGGGCGATGAGCAGTTCTTC	few	TRBJ2-1	TRBD2	TRBV5-1
CASQRTVIGYNEQFF	TGTGCCAGCCAAAGGACAGTAATTGGTTACAATGAGCAGTTCTTC	-	TRBJ2-1	-	TRBV6-5
CASSLGVSSYEQYF	TGCGCCAGCAGCCTCGGAGTCTCATCCTACGAGCAGTACTTC	-	TRBJ2-7	-	TRBV5-1
CASRSSYGYTF	TGTGCCAGCAGATCCAGCTATGGCTACACCTTC	-	TRBJ1-2	-	TRBV28
CASSLVGGITEAFF	TGTGCCAGCAGCTTAGTTGGGGGCATCACTGAAGCTTTCTTT	-	TRBJ1-1	-	TRBV7-2